The following is a T cell receptor beta chain sequence with its context. No antigen is known for it. Treatment specified: approximately nine-day PBMC culture with coronavirus spike peptide pools or control peptides (ViraFEST assay). PBMCs, plated at roughly 2.2 million per well, were grown in the presence of around 10 IU/ml IL-2 and 10 ug/ml peptide pools. CD4+ T cells that had been cultured provided DNA sequenced with the Oncomine TCR Beta short-read assay. The template was genomic DNA from cultured CD4+ T cells. TCRdb re-called the PCR reads with MiXCR, one entry per CDR3 protein. There are around 8,800 distinct CDR3 sequences in the sample; under 65% occur only once, and roughly a sixth lies in the top ten. The data stem from a study of vaccination and CD4 T cells after COVID-19. Study context: Four females and six males made up the convalescents, with two Hispanic. Cells received overlapping spike peptides from SARS-CoV-2, HCoV-NL63, HCoV-OC43 and HCoV-229E as stimulation.

Germline CDR1 DFQATT, CDR2 SNEGSKA (reference sequence). The CDR3 totals 14 residues. V gave up 0 bases and J gave up 0 bases, with 8 bases separating them. The J gene is TRBJ1-2, the V gene TRBV20-1, with a possible D match to TRBD1 (5 bases). The TCR originated in a human donor with COVID-19. The sequencing used cultured CD4+ T cells from blood, collected after SARS-CoV-2 vaccination. CDR3 nucleotide sequence: TGCAGTGCTAGAGATCGAGGGGCTAACTATGGCTACACCTTC. Its protein is CSARDRGANYGYTF.